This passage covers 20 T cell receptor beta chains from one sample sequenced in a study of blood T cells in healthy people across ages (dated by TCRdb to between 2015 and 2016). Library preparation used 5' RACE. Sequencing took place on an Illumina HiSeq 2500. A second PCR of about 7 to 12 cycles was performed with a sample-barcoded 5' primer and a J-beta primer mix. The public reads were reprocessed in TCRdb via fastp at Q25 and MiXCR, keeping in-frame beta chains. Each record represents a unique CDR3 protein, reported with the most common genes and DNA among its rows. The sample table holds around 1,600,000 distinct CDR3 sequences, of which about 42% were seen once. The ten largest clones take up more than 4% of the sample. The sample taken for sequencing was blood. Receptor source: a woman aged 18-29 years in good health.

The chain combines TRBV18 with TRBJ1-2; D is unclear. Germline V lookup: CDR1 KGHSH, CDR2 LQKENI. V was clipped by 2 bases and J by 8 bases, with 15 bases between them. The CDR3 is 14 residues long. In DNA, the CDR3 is TGTGCCAGCTCACCAGGATCGGGAATCGGCGGCTACACCTTC. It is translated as CASSPGSGIGGYTF.

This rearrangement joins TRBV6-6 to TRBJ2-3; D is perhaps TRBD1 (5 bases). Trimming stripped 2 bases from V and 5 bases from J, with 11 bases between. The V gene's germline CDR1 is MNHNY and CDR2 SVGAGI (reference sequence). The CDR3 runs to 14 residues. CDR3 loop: CASSYQGSGDTQYF. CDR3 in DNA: TGTGCCAGCAGTTACCAGGGTTCGGGAGATACGCAGTATTTT.

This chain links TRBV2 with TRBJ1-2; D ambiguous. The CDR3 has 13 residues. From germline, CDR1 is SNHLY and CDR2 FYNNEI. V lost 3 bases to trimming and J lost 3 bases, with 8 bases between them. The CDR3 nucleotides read TGTGCCAGCAGTGACCGGCTCCACTATGGCTACACCTTC. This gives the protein CASSDRLHYGYTF.

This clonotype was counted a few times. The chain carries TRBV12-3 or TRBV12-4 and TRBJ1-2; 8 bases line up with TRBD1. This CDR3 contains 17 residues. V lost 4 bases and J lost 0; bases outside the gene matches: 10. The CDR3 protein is CASSSRSGGAANYGYTF. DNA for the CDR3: TGTGCCAGCAGTTCGCGATCAGGGGGCGCGGCTAACTATGGCTACACCTTC.

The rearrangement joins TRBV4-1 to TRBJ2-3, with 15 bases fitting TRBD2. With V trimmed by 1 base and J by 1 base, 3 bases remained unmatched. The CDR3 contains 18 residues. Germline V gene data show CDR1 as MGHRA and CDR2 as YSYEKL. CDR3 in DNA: TGCGCCAGCAGCCAAGGGGGACTAGCGGGGGGACGCACAGATACGCAGTATTTT. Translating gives CASSQGGLAGGRTDTQYF.

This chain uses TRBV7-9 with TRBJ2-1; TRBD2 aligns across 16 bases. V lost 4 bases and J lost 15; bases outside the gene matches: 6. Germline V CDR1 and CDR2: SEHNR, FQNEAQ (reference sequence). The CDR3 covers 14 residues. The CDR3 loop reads CASSSGLAGGARFF. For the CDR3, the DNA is TGTGCCAGCAGCTCGGGACTAGCGGGAGGGGCGAGGTTCTTC.

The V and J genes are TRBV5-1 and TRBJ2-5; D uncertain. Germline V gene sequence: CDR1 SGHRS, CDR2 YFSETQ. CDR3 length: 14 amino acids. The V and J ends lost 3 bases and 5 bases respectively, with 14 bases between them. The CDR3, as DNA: TGCGCCAGCAGCTACCTTCCGAGCGCCGAGACCCAGTACTTC. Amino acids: CASSYLPSAETQYF.

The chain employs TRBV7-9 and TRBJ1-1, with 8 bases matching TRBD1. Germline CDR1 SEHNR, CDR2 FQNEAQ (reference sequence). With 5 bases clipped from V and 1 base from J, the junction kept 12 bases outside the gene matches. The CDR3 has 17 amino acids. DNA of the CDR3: TGTGCCAGCAGCCCCGGGTACGGACAGGGAGAGAACACTGAAGCTTTCTTT. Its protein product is CASSPGYGQGENTEAFF.

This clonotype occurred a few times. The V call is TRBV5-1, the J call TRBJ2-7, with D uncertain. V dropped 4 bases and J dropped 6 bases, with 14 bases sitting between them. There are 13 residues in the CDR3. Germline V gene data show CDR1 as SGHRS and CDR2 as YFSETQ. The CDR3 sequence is CASSPPGYVEQYF. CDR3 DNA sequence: TGCGCCAGCAGCCCGCCGGGCTATGTCGAGCAGTACTTC.

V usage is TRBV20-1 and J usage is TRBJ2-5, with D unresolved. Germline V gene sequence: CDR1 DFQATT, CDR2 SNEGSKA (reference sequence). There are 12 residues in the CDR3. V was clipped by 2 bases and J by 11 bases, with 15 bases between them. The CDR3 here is CSARKAADEQYF. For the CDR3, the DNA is TGCAGTGCTAGAAAGGCGGCGGATGAGCAGTACTTC.

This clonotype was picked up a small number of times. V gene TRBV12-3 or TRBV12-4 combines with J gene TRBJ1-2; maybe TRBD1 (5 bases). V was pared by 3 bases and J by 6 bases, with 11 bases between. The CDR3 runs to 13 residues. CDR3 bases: TGTGCCAGCAGTTTTTTGCAGGGCAATGGCTACACCTTC. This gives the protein CASSFLQGNGYTF.

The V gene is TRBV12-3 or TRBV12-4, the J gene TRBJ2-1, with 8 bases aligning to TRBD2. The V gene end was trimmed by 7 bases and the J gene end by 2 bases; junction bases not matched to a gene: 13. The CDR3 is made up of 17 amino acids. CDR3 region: CASNLGSGRSAYNEQFF. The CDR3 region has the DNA TGTGCCAGCAATTTGGGGAGCGGGAGATCAGCCTACAATGAGCAGTTCTTC.

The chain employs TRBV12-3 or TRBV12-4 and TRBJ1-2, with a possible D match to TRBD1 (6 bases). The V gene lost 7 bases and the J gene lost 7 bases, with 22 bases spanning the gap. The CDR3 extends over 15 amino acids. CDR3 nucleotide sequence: TGTGCCAGCACCCCCGCGACAGGAACCGTAATTGGCTACACCTTC. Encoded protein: CASTPATGTVIGYTF.

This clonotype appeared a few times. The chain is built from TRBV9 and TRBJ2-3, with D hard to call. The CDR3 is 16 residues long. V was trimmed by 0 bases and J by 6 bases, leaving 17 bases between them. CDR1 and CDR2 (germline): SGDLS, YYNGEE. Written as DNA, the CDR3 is TGTGCCAGCAGCGTAGCCGGGCGAAGGGCGCAGGATACGCAGTATTTT. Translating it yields CASSVAGRRAQDTQYF. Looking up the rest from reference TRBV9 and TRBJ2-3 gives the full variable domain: DSGVTQTPKHLITATGQRVTLRCSPRSGDLSVYWYQQSLDQGLQFLIQYYNGEERAKGNILERFSAQQFPDLHSELNLSSLELGDSALYFCASSVAGRRAQDTQYFGPGTRLTVL.

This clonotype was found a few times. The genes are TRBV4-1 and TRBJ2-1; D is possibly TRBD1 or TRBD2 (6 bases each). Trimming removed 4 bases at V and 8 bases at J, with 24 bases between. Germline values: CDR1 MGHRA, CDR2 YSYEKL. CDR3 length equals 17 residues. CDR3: CASSLAGPGALRYEQFF. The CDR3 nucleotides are TGCGCCAGCAGCCTCGCGGGGCCGGGGGCACTTAGATATGAGCAGTTCTTC.

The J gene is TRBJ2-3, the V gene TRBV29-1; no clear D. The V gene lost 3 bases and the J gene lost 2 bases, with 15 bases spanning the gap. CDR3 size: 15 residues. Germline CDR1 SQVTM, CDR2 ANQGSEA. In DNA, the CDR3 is TGCAGCGTTGATCGGAACCGAAACCCCACAGATACGCAGTATTTT. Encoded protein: CSVDRNRNPTDTQYF.

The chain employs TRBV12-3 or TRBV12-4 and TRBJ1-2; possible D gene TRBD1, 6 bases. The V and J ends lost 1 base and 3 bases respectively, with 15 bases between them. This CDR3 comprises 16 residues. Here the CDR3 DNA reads TGTGCCAGCAGTTTAGGTTCTGGGGGCGCTGACTATGGCTACACCTTC. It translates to CASSLGSGGADYGYTF.

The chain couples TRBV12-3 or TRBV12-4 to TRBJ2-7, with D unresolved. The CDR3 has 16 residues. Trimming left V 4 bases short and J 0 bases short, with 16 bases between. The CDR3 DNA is TGTGCCAGCAGTTCGAAAGGTGACATTCTCTCCTACGAGCAGTACTTC. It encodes CASSSKGDILSYEQYF.

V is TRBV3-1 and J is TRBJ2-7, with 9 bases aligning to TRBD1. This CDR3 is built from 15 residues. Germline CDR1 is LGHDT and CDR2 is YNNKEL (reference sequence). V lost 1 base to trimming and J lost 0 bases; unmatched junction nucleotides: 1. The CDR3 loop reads CASSQADRGSYEQYF. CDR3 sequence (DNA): TGTGCCAGCAGCCAAGCGGACAGGGGCTCCTACGAGCAGTACTTC.

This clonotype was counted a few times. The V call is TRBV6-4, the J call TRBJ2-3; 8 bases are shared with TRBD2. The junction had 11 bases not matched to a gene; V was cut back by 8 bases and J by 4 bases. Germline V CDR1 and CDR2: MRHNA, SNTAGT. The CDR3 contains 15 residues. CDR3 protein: CASAMEAGGPDTQYF. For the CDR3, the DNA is TGTGCCAGCGCAATGGAGGCGGGGGGCCCAGATACGCAGTATTTT.